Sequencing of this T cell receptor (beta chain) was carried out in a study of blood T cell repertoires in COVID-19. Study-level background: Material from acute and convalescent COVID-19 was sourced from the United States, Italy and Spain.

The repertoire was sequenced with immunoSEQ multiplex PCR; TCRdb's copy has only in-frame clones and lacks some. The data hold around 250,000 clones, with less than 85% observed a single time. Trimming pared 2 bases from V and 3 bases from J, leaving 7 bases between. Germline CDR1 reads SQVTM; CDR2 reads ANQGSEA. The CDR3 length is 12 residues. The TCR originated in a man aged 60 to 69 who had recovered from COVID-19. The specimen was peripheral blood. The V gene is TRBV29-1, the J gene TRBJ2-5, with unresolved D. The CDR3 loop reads CSVEFSEETQYF. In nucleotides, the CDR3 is TGCAGCGTTGAATTCTCAGAAGAGACCCAGTACTTC.